The 20 T cell receptor beta chains below come from one sample, sequenced in a study of Ad26.COV2.S vaccination and SARS-CoV-2 variants. Profiled with immunoSEQ multiplex PCR; TCRdb holds only in-frame clones, not every one. This sample yields approximately 400,000 clones, of which 92% are seen a single time; under 4% belongs to the top ten. Sequences were derived from peripheral blood, sampled after recovery from COVID-19. These receptor sequences come from a human donor who had recovered from COVID-19.

The chain joins TRBV19 to TRBJ1-1, with D uncertain. There are 13 residues in the CDR3. V shed 5 bases and J shed 3 bases, with 10 bases lying between them. Germline CDR1 LNHDA, CDR2 SQIVND (reference sequence). CDR3: CASSPPGDTEAFF. The DNA for the CDR3 is TGTGCCAGTAGTCCCCCGGGTGACACTGAAGCTTTCTTT. The full variable domain, completed using reference TRBV19 and TRBJ1-1, is DGGITQSPKYLFRKEGQNVTLSCEQNLNHDAMYWYRQDPGQGLRLIYYSQIVNDFQKGDIAEGYSVSREKKESFPLTVTSAQKNPTAFYLCASSPPGDTEAFFGQGTRLTVV.

The chain joins TRBV6-6 to TRBJ1-1; 7 nucleotides line up with TRBD1. The CDR3 is made up of 14 amino acids. V trimming: 6 bases; J trimming: 6 bases; junction bases outside the gene matches: 10. Germline V gene lookup returns CDR1 MNHNY and CDR2 SVGAGI (reference sequence). CDR3 nucleotide sequence: TGTGCCAGCAGCTTCCGGGACAGACCATCTGAAGCTTTCTTT. Its protein product is CASSFRDRPSEAFF.

In nucleotides, the CDR3 is TGTGCCAGCAGCCCGGGACGTTGGGAGCATCAGCCCCAGCATTTT. Translation gives CASSPGRWEHQPQHF. The gene calls are TRBV5-8 and TRBJ1-5; weak D call: TRBD1 (5 bases). Per germline, CDR1 SGHTS and CDR2 YDEGEE. The CDR3 extends over 15 amino acids. V lost 4 bases, J lost 5 bases, and 16 bases lay in between.

The chain links TRBV19 to TRBJ2-7; TRBD2 matches at 9 bases. The V gene end was trimmed by 0 bases and the J gene end by 3 bases; junction bases not matched to a gene: 3. Germline loops: CDR1 LNHDA, CDR2 SQIVND (reference sequence). This CDR3 comprises 15 residues. The CDR3 region is CASSIDLRGGYEQYF. DNA for the CDR3: TGTGCCAGTAGTATAGATCTGCGGGGGGGCTACGAGCAGTACTTC.

The chain couples TRBV7-2 to TRBJ1-4, with 7 bases fitting TRBD1. CDR1 SGHTA and CDR2 FQGNSA come from the germline V gene. CDR3 size: 15 residues. The V gene end was trimmed by 3 bases and the J gene end by 3 bases; junction bases not matched to a gene: 4. This chain's CDR3 is CASSFHRGANEKLFF. The DNA of the CDR3 is TGTGCCAGCAGCTTTCACAGGGGAGCTAATGAAAAACTGTTTTTT.

V gene TRBV10-3 combines with J gene TRBJ2-7, with D unclear. V was trimmed by 6 bases and J by 3 bases, leaving 18 bases between them. CDR1 is ENHRY and CDR2 is SYGVKD in the germline V gene. CDR3 size: 15 residues. CDR3 coding DNA: TGTGCCATCAGCGATCCGACGGGTAGTTTCTACGAGCAGTACTTC. Translated: CAISDPTGSFYEQYF.

The chain couples TRBV7-3 to TRBJ2-2; D gene unclear. CDR1 is SGHTA and CDR2 is FQGTGA in the germline V gene. Trimming removed 11 bases at V and 2 bases at J, with 15 bases between. The CDR3 loop spans 14 amino acids. This CDR3 reads CASAAHLNTGELFF. The CDR3 coding sequence is TGTGCCTCAGCCGCACACCTAAACACCGGGGAGCTGTTTTTT.

The rearrangement joins TRBV20-1 to TRBJ1-1; D unclear. The ends were cut back, 6 bases at V and 1 base at J, with 6 bases in the middle. The CDR3 has 11 residues. The germline V gene has CDR1 DFQATT and CDR2 SNEGSKA (reference sequence). The CDR3 spells CSAQSNTEAFF. CDR3 DNA sequence: TGCAGTGCCCAATCGAACACTGAAGCTTTCTTT.

V is TRBV7-2 and J is TRBJ1-1, with D unresolved. The CDR3 runs to 13 residues. V was trimmed by 8 bases and J by 2 bases, leaving 12 bases between them. Germline V CDR1 and CDR2: SGHTA, FQGNSA. CDR3 protein: CASRRALNTEAFF. CDR3 DNA sequence: TGTGCCAGCCGGCGGGCCCTCAACACTGAAGCTTTCTTT.

This clone was observed once. The genes are TRBV11-2 and TRBJ2-1; D perhaps matches TRBD1 (6 bases). Germline V gene sequence: CDR1 SGHAT, CDR2 FQNNGV. This CDR3 has 13 residues. Trimming removed 5 bases at V and 7 bases at J, with 12 bases between. CDR3 in amino acids: CASSNQGWNEQFF. In nucleotides, the CDR3 is TGTGCCAGCAGCAATCAGGGGTGGAATGAGCAGTTCTTC.

The V and J genes are TRBV10-3 and TRBJ1-1, with D unclear. The V and J ends lost 5 bases and 1 base respectively, with 8 bases between them. Germline CDR1 is ENHRY and CDR2 is SYGVKD. The CDR3 length is 13 residues. The CDR3 DNA sequence: TGTGCCATCAGTCGGTTGCAGAACACTGAAGCTTTCTTT. Translating it yields CAISRLQNTEAFF.

This clone was observed a single time. The genes are TRBV7-8 and TRBJ1-4; no firm D call. Germline loops: CDR1 SGHVS, CDR2 FQNEAQ. The CDR3 is made up of 15 amino acids. V was cut by 5 bases and J by 4 bases, with 14 bases left in between. The CDR3 coding sequence is TGTGCCAGCAGCCCTAGTGAGGCGATTAATGAAAAACTGTTTTTT. It is translated as CASSPSEAINEKLFF.

The chain has TRBV5-6 and TRBJ1-5; D unresolved. The CDR3 consists of 18 residues. Germline V gene lookup returns CDR1 SGHDT and CDR2 YYEEEE. Trimming cost V 0 bases and J 2 bases, with 18 bases left between them. The CDR3 loop reads CASSLEVVYRKGNQPQHF. The CDR3 DNA follows: TGTGCCAGCAGCTTGGAAGTAGTGTACCGAAAGGGCAATCAGCCCCAGCATTTT.

V and J are TRBV6-5 and TRBJ1-3, with D perhaps TRBD1 (6 bases). V was shortened by 4 bases and J by 2 bases, with 15 bases between the two germline ends. The CDR3 runs to 16 residues. The V gene's germline CDR1 is MNHEY and CDR2 SVGAGI. As DNA, the CDR3 is TGTGCCAGCAGTTCTCTGGGGGGGCGACCTGGAAACACCATATATTTT. Translating gives CASSSLGGRPGNTIYF.

This clone was detected only once. The rearrangement joins TRBV13 to TRBJ2-3; 12 bases align to TRBD2. Germline trimming cut 8 bases from V and 5 bases from J; bases unmatched to any gene: 5. The germline V gene has CDR1 PRHDT and CDR2 FYEKMQ (reference sequence). The CDR3 contains 14 residues. As DNA, the CDR3 is TGTGCCAGCGCTAGCGGGGGGGCGGTAGATACGCAGTATTTT. Translating gives CASASGGAVDTQYF. The complete variable domain, with remaining parts taken from reference TRBV13 and TRBJ2-3, reads AAGVIQSPRHLIKEKRETATLKCYPIPRHDTVYWYQQGPGQDPQFLISFYEKMQSDKGSIPDRFSAQQFSDYHSELNMSSLELGDSALYFCASASGGAVDTQYFGPGTRLTVL.

The V call is TRBV6-5, the J call TRBJ1-1; D is ambiguous. The CDR3 is made up of 13 amino acids. Trimming removed 8 bases at V and 6 bases at J, with 16 bases between. The germline V gene has CDR1 MNHEY and CDR2 SVGAGI. The CDR3 here is CASGTLFSSEAFF. The CDR3 DNA is TGTGCCAGCGGAACACTATTTTCGTCTGAAGCTTTCTTT.

V and J are TRBV20-1 and TRBJ2-1; D is ambiguous. V was shortened by 6 bases and J by 8 bases, with 11 bases between the two germline ends. The CDR3 contains 11 residues. Germline loops: CDR1 DFQATT, CDR2 SNEGSKA (reference sequence). CDR3: CSAMERDEQFF. CDR3 nucleotides: TGCAGTGCGATGGAACGGGATGAGCAGTTCTTC.

The V and J genes are TRBV4-2 and TRBJ2-5, with TRBD1 identical over 11 bases. V lost 1 base, J lost 4 bases, and 5 bases stayed unmatched. CDR1 is LGHNA, CDR2 YNFKEQ, per germline. The CDR3 has 16 amino acids. CDR3 residues: CASSQVGTGGSETQYF. The CDR3 DNA is TGTGCCAGCAGCCAAGTGGGGACAGGGGGATCAGAGACCCAGTACTTC.

The rearrangement uses TRBV5-5 and TRBJ1-4, with D hard to call. CDR1 and CDR2 from the germline V gene are SGHKS and YYEKEE (reference sequence). The CDR3 sequence is 16 residues long. Trimming took 0 bases from V and 4 from J, leaving 13 bases between them. CDR3 in amino acids: CASSLERGAGNEKLFF. The DNA of the CDR3 is TGTGCCAGCAGCTTGGAACGCGGTGCGGGTAATGAAAAACTGTTTTTT.

The chain joins TRBV13 to TRBJ1-5; D remains unclear. The CDR3 has 13 amino acids. The V end lost 3 bases, the J end lost 4 bases, and 7 bases lay between the germline ends. Looked up from germline, CDR1 is PRHDT and CDR2 is FYEKMQ (reference sequence). Written as DNA, the CDR3 is TGTGCCAGCAGCTTTGGAGGGAATCAGCCCCAGCATTTT. The encoded protein is CASSFGGNQPQHF.